Here is one TCR beta chain with its context. This clone appeared a single time. No antigen is known for it. Base-call qualities are not available, and no considerably larger clone is one nucleotide away. The sample comes from a study of cytomegalovirus exposure and HLA in healthy donors (dated by TCRdb to between 2016 and 2019). Turning to the overall study: According to a later analysis, the 120 or so validation repertoires were produced on the same platform as the 666 repertoires of the first cohort. The study aimed to test whether signatures of past pathogen exposure could be identified by cataloging public T cell receptors. A separate validation cohort of some 130 different subjects was used in addition to the roughly 700-subject first cohort. To predict cytomegalovirus infection status, the study brought together high-throughput TCR immunosequencing, statistical association of individual TCRs with disease status, and machine learning.

The donors belonged to the validation cohort of approximately 130 subjects, which was separate from the approximately 610-subject first cohort. General study outcomes and caveats: A total of 150 to 200 TCR beta chains were listed by the study as associated with cytomegalovirus. The classifier was reported to diagnose cytomegalovirus status with high specificity and sensitivity in both the original cohort and the validation cohort. All 120 or so repertoires were used to score co-occurrence in the validation cohort in a later analysis, because that analysis had no HLA typing for the cohort. A later analysis found that TCRs clustered in the first cohort also tended to co-occur in the 130 or so validation repertoires, with 94% of cluster scores above 0. It was suggested by the authors that the approach could potentially be generalized to other disease states and immunological phenotypes. While some public TCRs were present in many individuals, most TCR sequences turned up only very rarely across donors. A few of the identified cytomegalovirus-associated TCR beta chains were confirmed in vitro to be specific for cytomegalovirus antigens.

Library method: the immunoSEQ multiplex PCR assay. The paper's processing steps were these. A statistical classification framework was developed to diagnose cytomegalovirus status using the catalog of TCR beta chain sequences. Imported from immuneACCESS, the table was reduced by TCRdb to in-frame sequences with V and J called. These copies leave out some clones; in studies compared against another copy, an unresolved V gene accounts for under half, and the cause of the remainder is not known. The V and J calls and clone size are taken from that table; D and trimming were inferred from the DNA. The sample table holds some 240,000 clones, of which 87% were seen once. Jointly, the top ten make up 1.5% to 2.5% of the sample. The origin of this receptor is a woman aged 18-35 years in good health and CMV-seropositive. Input material: PBMCs.

The DNA is as follows: TGCAGCGTTGAGGGTCGGGGGGTTTTCGCCGGGGAGCTGTTTTTT. It specifies CSVEGRGVFAGELFF. The V and J genes are TRBV29-1 and TRBJ2-2; 7 central bases correspond to TRBD2. Relative to germline, V is missing 3 bases and J is missing 6 bases, with 10 bases of the junction outside any gene match. From the cysteine up to the phenylalanine, the CDR3 has a length of 15 residues. The entry retains the CDR3 DNA only, 45 bases that are in frame from base 1. The germline V gene provides CDR1 SQVTM and CDR2 ANQGSEA.